The clone carrying this T cell receptor beta chain was counted ten times or more. The source of the sample is a study of patients and donors after allogeneic stem cell transplantation. V gave up 5 bases and J gave up 10 bases; unmatched junction bases: 3. CDR3 length: 14 amino acids. CDR1 is ENHRY, CDR2 SYGVKD, per germline. TCRdb ran MiXCR on the RT-PCR reads and lists one entry per CDR3 protein. The table includes more than 150,000 distinct CDR3 sequences, about 24% detected once. The origin of this receptor is a human donor who was either an allogeneic HSCT recipient or a stem cell or donor lymphocyte infusion donor (not recorded which). It is not recorded whose cells these are; they may come from a transplant donor. Material for sequencing was blood, either unsorted or a sorted T cell fraction (not recorded which). The chain carries TRBV10-3 and TRBJ1-6; 12 bases are a match to TRBD1. The CDR3 loop reads CAISPGTGGSPLHF. CDR3 DNA sequence: TGTGCCATCAGTCCCGGGACAGGGGGCTCACCCCTCCACTTT.